This TCR beta chain was documented in a study of shared clonotypes between healthy human individuals. As for the study in general: Three plates were used per donor for CD4 naive, three for CD4 memory, two for CD8 naive and one for CD8 memory.

CD45RO-negative cells were positively selected for CCR7, leaving out terminally differentiated effector memory CD45RA+ cells. Libraries were prepared by immunoSEQ multiplex PCR; TCRdb keeps only in-frame clonotypes and omits some of them. This table has some 800,000 clones, more than 85% appearing once. V lost 4 bases to trimming and J lost 5 bases, with 15 bases between them. This CDR3 spans 14 amino acids. This sequence joins TRBV23-1 and TRBJ2-7; D not certain. TRBV23-1 is labeled an ORF, and its function is uncertain. Sequencing input: naive CD8+ T cells sorted from blood. This clonotype was obtained from a man aged 25 to 40 in good health. CDR3 in DNA: TGCGCCAGCAGTCTCACCCTATCTGGCGACGAGCAGTACTTC. It specifies CASSLTLSGDEQYF.